The clone carrying this T cell receptor (beta chain) has just a few counts. This entry is derived from a study of blood T cells in healthy people across ages. Trimming left V 7 bases short and J 4 bases short, with 19 bases between. Germline loops: CDR1 SGHVS, CDR2 FQNEAQ. The length of the CDR3 is 15 residues. Next came a second PCR, run for about 6 to 12 cycles, which used a sample-barcoded 5' primer along with a J-beta primer mix. Each cDNA was tagged by a template-switch adaptor containing 12 random nucleotides. TCRdb processed the 5' RACE reads anew with MiXCR; each CDR3 protein has one entry. The sample yields roughly 1,700,000 distinct CDR3 sequences, 28% seen once.

The TCR comes from a woman in her 30s in good health. The chain recombines TRBV7-8 with TRBJ1-2; D is ambiguous. Sequenced: blood. CDR3 amino acids: CASTHLTSWTYGYTF. The DNA of the CDR3 is TGTGCCAGCACCCACCTTACATCGTGGACCTATGGCTACACCTTC.